This TCR beta chain was captured by sequencing in a study of OX40 agonist ivuxolimab in advanced cancers. Across the whole study: An agonistic anti-OX40 (CD134) antibody, ivuxolimab, was used to treat the patients. Intravenous ivuxolimab at 0.01 to 10 mg/kg was given to patients every 2 weeks. General study results and limits: In general, CD8+ T cells held more expanded clones than CD4+ did, on average.

Using immunoSEQ multiplex PCR, the repertoire was profiled, and TCRdb retains in-frame clones only, with some absent. The table records 35,000 to 45,000 clones, roughly 87% of them present only once. About this clone itself: Its target is not known.

Exclusion of a patient followed from autoimmune disease history or systemic immunosuppression. The receptor comes from an adult with an advanced solid tumor such as melanoma, head and neck, liver or kidney cancer. The sample consisted of CD4+ or CD8+ T cells sorted from blood, taken in a trial of the OX40 agonist ivuxolimab.

CDR3 sequence reads: CASSFTYRVDNKDTQYF. Here the CDR3 DNA reads TGTGCCAGCAGCTTCACATACAGGGTGGATAATAAAGATACGCAGTATTTT. The chain combines TRBV5-6 with TRBJ2-3, with TRBD1 as a possible D gene (6 bases). CDR1 SGHDT and CDR2 YYEEEE come from the germline V gene. The V and J ends lost 2 bases and 5 bases respectively, with 21 bases between them. The CDR3 contains 17 residues.